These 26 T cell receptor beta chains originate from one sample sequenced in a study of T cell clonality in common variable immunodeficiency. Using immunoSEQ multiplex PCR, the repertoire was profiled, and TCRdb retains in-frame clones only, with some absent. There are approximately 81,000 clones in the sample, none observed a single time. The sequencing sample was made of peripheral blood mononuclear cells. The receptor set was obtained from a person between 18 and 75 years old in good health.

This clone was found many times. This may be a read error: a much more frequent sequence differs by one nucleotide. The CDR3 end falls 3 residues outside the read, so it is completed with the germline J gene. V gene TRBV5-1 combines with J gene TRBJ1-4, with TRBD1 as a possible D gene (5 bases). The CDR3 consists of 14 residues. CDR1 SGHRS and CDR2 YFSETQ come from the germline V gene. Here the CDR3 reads CASSLRNGREKLFF. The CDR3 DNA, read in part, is TGCGCCAGCAGCTTACGAAACGGCAGGGAGAAA.

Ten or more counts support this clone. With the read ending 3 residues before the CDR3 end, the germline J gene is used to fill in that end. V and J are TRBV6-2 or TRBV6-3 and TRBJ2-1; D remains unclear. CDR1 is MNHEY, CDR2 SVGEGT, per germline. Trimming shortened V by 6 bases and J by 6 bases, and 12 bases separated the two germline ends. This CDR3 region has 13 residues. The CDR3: CASRSAPLNEQFF. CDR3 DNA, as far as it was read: TGTGCCAGCAGGAGCGCCCCCCTCAATGAG.

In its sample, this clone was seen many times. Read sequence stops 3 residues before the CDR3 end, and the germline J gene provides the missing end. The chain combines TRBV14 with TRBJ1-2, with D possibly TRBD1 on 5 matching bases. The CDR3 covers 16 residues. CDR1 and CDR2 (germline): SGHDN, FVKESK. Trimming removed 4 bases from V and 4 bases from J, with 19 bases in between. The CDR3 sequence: CASSPWTSAQGYGYTF. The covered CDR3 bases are TGTGCCAGCAGCCCCTGGACATCTGCCCAGGGCTATGGC.

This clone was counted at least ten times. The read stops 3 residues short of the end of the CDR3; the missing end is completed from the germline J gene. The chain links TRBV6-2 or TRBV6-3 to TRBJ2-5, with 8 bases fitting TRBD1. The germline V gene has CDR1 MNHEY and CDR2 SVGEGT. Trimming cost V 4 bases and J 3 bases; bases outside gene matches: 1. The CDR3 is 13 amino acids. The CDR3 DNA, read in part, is TGTGCCAGCAGTTTGGACAGGGAAGAGACC. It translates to CASSLDREET. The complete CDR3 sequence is CASSLDREETQYF.

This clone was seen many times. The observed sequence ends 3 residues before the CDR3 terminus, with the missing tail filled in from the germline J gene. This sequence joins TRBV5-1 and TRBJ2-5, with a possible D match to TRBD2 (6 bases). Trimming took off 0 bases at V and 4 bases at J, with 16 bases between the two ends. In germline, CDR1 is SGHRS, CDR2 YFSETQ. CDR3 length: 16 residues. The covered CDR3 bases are TGCGCCAGCAGCTTGGGGTCCGGGGGAGACATAGAGACC. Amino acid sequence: CASSLGSGGDIET. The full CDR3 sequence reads CASSLGSGGDIETQYF.

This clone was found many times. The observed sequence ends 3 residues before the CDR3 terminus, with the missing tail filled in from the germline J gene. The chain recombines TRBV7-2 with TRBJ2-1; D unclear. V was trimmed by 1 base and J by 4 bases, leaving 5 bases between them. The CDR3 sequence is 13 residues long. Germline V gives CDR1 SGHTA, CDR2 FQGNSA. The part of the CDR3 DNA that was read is TGTGCCAGCAGCTTAGTAGTGTACAATGAG. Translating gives CASSLVVYNE. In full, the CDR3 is CASSLVVYNEQFF.

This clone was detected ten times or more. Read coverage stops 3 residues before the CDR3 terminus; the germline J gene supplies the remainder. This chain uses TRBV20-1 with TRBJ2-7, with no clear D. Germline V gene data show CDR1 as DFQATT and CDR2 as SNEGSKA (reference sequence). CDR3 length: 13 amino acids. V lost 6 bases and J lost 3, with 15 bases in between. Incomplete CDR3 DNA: TGCAGTGCGACACAAGGATCCGTCTACGAG. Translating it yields CSATQGSVYE. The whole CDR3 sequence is CSATQGSVYEQYF.

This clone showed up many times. CDR3 bases read: TGCAGTGCTAGTGTTCTAGCTACAAGCTCCTACAATGAG. Residues: CSASVLATSSYNE. The entire CDR3 protein is CSASVLATSSYNEQFF. The chain recombines TRBV20-1 with TRBJ2-1; perhaps TRBD2 as D (5 bases). The read ends 3 residues shy of where the CDR3 ends; the end is completed using the germline J gene. The germline V gene encodes CDR1 DFQATT and CDR2 SNEGSKA (reference sequence). Trimming removed 3 bases from V and 0 bases from J, with 15 bases in between. The CDR3 runs 16 residues.

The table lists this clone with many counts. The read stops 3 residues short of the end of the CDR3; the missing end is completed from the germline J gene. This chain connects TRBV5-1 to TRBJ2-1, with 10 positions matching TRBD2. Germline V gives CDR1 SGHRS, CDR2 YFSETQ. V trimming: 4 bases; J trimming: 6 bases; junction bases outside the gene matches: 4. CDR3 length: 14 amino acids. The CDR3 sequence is CASSPTSGTNEQFF. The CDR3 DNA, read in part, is TGCGCCAGCAGCCCAACTAGCGGGACCAATGAG.

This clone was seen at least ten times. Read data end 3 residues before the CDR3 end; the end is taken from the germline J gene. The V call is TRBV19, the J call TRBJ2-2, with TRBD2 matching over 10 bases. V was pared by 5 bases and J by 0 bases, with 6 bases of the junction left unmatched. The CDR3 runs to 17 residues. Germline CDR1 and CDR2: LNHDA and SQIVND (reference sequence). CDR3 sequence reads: CASSVLAGGTNTGELFF. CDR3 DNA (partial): TGTGCCAGTAGTGTGTTAGCGGGAGGCACGAACACCGGGGAG. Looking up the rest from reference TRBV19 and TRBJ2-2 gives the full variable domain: DGGITQSPKYLFRKEGQNVTLSCEQNLNHDAMYWYRQDPGQGLRLIYYSQIVNDFQKGDIAEGYSVSREKKESFPLTVTSAQKNPTAFYLCASSVLAGGTNTGELFFGEGSRLTVL.

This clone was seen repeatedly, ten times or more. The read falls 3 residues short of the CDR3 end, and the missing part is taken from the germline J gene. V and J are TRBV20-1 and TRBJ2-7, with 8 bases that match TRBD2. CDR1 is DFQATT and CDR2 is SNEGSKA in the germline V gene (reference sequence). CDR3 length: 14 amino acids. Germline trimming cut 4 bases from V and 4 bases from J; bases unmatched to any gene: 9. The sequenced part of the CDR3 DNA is TGCAGTGCTAATTCCGGGACTAGAGGGTACGAG. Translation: CSANSGTRGYE. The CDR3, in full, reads CSANSGTRGYEQYF.

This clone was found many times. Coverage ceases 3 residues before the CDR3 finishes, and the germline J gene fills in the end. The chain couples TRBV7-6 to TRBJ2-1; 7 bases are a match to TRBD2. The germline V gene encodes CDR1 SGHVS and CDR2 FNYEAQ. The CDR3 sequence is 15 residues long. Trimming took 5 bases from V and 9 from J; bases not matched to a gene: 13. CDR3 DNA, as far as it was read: TGTGCCAGCAGCGAGGCGGGAGTGCCCTCCAGTGAG. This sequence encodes CASSEAGVPSSE. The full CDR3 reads CASSEAGVPSSEQFF.

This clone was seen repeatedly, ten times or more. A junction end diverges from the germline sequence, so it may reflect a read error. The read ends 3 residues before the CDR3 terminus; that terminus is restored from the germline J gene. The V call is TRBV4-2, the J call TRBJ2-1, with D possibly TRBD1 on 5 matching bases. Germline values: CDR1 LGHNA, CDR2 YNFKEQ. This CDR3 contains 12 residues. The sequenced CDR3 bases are TGCGCCAGCAGCTTCAGGGTTGGTGAG. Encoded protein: CASSFRVGE. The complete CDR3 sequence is CASSFRVGEQFF.

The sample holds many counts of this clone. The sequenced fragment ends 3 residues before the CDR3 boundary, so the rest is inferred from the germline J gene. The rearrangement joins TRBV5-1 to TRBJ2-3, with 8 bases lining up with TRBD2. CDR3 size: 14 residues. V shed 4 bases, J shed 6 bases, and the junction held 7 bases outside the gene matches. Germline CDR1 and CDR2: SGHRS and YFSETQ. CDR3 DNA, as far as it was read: TGCGCCAGCAGCCCAGCGGGAGTGGTGGATACG. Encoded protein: CASSPAGVVDT. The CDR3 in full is CASSPAGVVDTQYF.

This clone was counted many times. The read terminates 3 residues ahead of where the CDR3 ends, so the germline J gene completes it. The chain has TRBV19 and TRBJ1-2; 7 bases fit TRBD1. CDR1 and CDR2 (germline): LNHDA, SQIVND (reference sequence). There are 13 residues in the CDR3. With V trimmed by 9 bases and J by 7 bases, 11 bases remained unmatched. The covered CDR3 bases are TGTGCCAGCCATCCAGGGGGGAATAGTGGC. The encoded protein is CASHPGGNSG. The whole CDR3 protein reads CASHPGGNSGYTF. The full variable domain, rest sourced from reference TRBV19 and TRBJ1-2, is DGGITQSPKYLFRKEGQNVTLSCEQNLNHDAMYWYRQDPGQGLRLIYYSQIVNDFQKGDIAEGYSVSREKKESFPLTVTSAQKNPTAFYLCASHPGGNSGYTFGSGTRLTVV.

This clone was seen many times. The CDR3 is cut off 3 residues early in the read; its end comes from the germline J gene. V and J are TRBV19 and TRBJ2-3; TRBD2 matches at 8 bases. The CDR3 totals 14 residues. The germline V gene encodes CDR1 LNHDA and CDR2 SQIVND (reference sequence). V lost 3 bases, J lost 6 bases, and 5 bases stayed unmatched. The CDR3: CASSMREDRDTQYF. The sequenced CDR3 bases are TGTGCCAGTAGTATGCGGGAGGACCGGGATACG. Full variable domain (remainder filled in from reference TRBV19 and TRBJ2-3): DGGITQSPKYLFRKEGQNVTLSCEQNLNHDAMYWYRQDPGQGLRLIYYSQIVNDFQKGDIAEGYSVSREKKESFPLTVTSAQKNPTAFYLCASSMREDRDTQYFGPGTRLTVL.

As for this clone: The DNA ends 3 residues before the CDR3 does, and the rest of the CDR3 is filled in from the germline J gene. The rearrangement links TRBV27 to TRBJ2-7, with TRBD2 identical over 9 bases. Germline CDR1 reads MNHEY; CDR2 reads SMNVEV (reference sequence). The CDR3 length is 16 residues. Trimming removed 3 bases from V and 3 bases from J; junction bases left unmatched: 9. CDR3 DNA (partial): TGTGCCAGCAGTTTGCACGGGACTAGCCGCAACTACGAG. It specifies CASSLHGTSRNYE. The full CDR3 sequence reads CASSLHGTSRNYEQYF.

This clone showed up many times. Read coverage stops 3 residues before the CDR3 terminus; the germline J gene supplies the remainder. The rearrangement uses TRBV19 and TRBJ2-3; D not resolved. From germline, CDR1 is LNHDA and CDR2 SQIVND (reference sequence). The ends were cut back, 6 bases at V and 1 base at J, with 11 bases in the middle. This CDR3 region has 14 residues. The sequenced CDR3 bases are TGTGCCAGTAGAGGAACCCAGGGCACAGATACG. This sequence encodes CASRGTQGTDT. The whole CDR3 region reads CASRGTQGTDTQYF.

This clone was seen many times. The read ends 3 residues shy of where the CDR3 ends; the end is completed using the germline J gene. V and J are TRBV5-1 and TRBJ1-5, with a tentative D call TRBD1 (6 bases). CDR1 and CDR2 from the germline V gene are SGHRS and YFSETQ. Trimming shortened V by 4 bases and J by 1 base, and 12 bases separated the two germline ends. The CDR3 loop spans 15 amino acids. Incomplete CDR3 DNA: TGCGCCAGCAGCCCCGGGACAAGGAGCAATCAGCCC. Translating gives CASSPGTRSNQP. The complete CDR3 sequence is CASSPGTRSNQPQHF.

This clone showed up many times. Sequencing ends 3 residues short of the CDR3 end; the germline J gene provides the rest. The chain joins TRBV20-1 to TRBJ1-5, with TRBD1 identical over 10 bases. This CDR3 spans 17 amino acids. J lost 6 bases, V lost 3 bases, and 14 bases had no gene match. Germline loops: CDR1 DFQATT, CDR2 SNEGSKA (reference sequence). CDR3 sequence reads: CSARVDRGPSGLQPQHF. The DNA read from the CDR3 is TGCAGTGCTAGGGTCGACAGGGGGCCCTCGGGACTTCAGCCC.

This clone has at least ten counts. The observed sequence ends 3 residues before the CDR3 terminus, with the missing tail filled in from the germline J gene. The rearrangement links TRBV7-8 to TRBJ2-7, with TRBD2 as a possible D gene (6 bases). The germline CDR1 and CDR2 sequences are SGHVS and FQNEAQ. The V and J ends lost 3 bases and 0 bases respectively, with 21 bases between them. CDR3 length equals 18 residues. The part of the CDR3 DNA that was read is TGTGCCAGCAGCTTGGGGCGGCGGGGTAGCGGCACCTCCTACGAG. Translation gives CASSLGRRGSGTSYE. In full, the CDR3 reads CASSLGRRGSGTSYEQYF.

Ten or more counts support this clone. The CDR3 protein is CASSPRGTDTQYF. Incomplete CDR3 DNA: TGTGCCAGCAGCCCCAGGGGGACAGATACG. The gene calls are TRBV11-3 and TRBJ2-3, with 7 nucleotides matching TRBD1. The observed sequence ends 3 residues before the CDR3 terminus, with the missing tail filled in from the germline J gene. Looked up from germline, CDR1 is SGHNT and CDR2 is YENEEA. This CDR3 is 13 amino acids long. With 5 bases clipped from V and 3 bases from J, the junction kept 2 bases outside the gene matches.

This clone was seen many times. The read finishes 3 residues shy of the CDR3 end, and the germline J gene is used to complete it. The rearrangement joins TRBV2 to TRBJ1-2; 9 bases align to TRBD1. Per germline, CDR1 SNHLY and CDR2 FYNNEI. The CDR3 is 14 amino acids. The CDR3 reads CASSEEGQGLGYTF. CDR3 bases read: TGTGCCAGCAGTGAAGAGGGACAGGGCTTAGGC.

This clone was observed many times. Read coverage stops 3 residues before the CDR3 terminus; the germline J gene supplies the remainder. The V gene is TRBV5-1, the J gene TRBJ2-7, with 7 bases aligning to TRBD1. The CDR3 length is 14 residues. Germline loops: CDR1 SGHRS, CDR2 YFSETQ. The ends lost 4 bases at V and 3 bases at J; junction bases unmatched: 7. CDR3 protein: CASSPTGASYEQYF. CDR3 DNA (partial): TGCGCCAGCAGCCCTACAGGGGCCAGCTACGAG. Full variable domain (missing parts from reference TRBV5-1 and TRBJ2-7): KAGVTQTPRYLIKTRGQQVTLSCSPISGHRSVSWYQQTPGQGLQFLFEYFSETQRNKGNFPGRFSGRQFSNSRSEMNVSTLELGDSALYLCASSPTGASYEQYFGPGTRLTVT.

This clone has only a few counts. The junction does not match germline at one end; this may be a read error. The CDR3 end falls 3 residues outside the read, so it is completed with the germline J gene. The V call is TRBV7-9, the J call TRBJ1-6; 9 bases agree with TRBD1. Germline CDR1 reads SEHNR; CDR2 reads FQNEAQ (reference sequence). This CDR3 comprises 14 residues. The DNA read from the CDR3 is TGTTCCAGCAGCTCAGGACAGGGGAATTCACCC. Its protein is CSSSSGQGNSP. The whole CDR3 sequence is CSSSSGQGNSPLHF.

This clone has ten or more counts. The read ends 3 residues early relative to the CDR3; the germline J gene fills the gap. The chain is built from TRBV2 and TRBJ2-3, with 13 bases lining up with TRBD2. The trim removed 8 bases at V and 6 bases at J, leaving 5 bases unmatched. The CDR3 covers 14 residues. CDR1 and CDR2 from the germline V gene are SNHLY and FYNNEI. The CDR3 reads CASARLAGGDTQYF. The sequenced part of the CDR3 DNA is TGTGCCAGCGCTAGACTAGCGGGAGGCGATACG.